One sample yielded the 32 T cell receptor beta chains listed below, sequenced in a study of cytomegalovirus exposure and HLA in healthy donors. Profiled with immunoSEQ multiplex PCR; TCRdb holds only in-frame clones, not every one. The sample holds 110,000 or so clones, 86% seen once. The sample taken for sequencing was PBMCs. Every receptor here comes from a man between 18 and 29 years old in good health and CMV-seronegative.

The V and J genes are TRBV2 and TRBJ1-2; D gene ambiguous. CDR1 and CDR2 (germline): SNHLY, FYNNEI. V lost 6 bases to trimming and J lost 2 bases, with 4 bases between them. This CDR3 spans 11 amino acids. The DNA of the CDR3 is TGTGCCAGCAGGGGCAACTATGGCTACACCTTC. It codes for CASRGNYGYTF.

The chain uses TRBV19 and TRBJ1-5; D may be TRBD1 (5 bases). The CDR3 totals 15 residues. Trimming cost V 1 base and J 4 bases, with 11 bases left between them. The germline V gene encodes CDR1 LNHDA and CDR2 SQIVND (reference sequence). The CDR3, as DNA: TGTGCCAGTAGTATAGCGCCAGGGCTGAATCAGCCCCAGCATTTT. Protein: CASSIAPGLNQPQHF. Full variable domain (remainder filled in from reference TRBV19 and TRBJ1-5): DGGITQSPKYLFRKEGQNVTLSCEQNLNHDAMYWYRQDPGQGLRLIYYSQIVNDFQKGDIAEGYSVSREKKESFPLTVTSAQKNPTAFYLCASSIAPGLNQPQHFGDGTRLSIL.

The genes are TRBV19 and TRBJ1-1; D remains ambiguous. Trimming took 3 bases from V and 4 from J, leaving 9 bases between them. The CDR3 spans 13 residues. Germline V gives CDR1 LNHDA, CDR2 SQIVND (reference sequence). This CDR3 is CASSMRRSTEAFF. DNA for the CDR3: TGTGCCAGTAGTATGAGAAGGAGCACTGAAGCTTTCTTT.

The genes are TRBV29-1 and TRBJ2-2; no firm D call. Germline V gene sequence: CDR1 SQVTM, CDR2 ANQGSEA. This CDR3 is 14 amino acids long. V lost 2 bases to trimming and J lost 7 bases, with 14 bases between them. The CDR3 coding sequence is TGCAGCGTTGAAAAACAGTCGAGCATCGGGGAGCTGTTTTTT. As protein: CSVEKQSSIGELFF.

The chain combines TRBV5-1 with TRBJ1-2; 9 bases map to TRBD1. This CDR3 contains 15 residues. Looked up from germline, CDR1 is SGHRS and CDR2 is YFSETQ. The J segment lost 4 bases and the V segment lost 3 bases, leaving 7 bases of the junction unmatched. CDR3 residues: CASSWGTGQGYGYTF. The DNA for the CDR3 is TGCGCCAGCAGCTGGGGAACGGGACAGGGCTATGGCTACACCTTC.

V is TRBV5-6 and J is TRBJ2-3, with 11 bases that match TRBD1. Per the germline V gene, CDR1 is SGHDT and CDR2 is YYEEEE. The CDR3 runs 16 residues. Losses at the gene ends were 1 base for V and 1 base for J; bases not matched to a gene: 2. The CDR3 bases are TGTGCCAGCAGCTTGCCGGGACAGGGGGGCACAGATACGCAGTATTTT. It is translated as CASSLPGQGGTDTQYF.

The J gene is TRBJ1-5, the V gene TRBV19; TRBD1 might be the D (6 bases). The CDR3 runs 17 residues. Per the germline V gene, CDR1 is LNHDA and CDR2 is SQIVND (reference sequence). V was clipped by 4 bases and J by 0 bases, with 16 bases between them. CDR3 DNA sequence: TGTGCCAGTAGTAACTTGCTGGCAGGGGATAGCAATCAGCCCCAGCATTTT. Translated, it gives CASSNLLAGDSNQPQHF.

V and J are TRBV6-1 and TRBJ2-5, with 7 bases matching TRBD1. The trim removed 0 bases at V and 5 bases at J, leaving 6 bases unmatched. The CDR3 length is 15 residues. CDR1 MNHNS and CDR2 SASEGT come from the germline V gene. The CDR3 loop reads CASSEAETGWETQYF. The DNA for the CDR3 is TGTGCCAGCAGTGAAGCGGAGACAGGGTGGGAGACCCAGTACTTC.

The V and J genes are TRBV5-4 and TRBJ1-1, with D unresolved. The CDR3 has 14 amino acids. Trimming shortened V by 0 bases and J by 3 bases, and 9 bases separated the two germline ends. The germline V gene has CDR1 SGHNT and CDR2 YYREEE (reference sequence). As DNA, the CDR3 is TGTGCCAGCAGCTTGGATCGGCGGGACACTGAAGCTTTCTTT. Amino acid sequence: CASSLDRRDTEAFF.

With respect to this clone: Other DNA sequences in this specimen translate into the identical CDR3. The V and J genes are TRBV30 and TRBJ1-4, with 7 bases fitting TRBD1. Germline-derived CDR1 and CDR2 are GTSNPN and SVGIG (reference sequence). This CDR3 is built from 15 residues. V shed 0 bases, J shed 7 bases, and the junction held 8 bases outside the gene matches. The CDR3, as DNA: TGTGCCTGGAGTGTAAGGACAGGCGGTGGTGAAAAACTGTTTTTT. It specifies CAWSVRTGGGEKLFF.

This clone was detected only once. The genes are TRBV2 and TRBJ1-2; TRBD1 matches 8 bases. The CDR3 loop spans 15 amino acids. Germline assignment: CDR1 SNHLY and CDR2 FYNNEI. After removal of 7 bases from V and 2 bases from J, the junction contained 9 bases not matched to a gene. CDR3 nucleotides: TGTGCCAGCAACAATGACAGGGGCGAGAACTATGGCTACACCTTC. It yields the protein CASNNDRGENYGYTF.

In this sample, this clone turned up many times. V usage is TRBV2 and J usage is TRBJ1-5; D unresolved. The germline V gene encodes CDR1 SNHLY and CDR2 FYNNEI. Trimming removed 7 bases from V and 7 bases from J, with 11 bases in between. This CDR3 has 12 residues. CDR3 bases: TGTGCCAGCACCGAACGGGGACAGCCCCAGCATTTT. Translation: CASTERGQPQHF.

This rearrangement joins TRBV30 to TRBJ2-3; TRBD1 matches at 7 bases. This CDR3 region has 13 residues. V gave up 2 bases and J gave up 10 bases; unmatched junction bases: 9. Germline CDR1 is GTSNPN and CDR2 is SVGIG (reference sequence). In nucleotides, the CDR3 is TGTGCCTGGAGTACAGGGGCTGTGGCAGCGCAGTATTTT. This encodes CAWSTGAVAAQYF.

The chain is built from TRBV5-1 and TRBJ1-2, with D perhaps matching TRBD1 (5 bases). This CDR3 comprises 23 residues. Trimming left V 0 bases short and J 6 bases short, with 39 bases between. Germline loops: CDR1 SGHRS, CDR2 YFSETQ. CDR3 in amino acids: CASSLEGTPGDLMGRGWDDGYTF. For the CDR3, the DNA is TGCGCCAGCAGCTTGGAGGGGACCCCGGGAGATTTAATGGGCCGAGGATGGGATGATGGCTACACCTTC.

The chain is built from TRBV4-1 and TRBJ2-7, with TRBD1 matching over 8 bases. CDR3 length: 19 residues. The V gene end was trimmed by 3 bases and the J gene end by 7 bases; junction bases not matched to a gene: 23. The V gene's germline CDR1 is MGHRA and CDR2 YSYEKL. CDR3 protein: CASSHPIKGGQGFLGEQYF. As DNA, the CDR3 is TGCGCCAGCAGCCACCCAATAAAAGGTGGACAGGGATTCTTAGGGGAGCAGTACTTC.

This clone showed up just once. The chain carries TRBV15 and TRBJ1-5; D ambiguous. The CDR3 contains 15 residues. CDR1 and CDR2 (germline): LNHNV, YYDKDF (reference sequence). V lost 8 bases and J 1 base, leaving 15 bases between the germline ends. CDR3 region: CATGEELLSNQPQHF. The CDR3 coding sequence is TGTGCCACCGGGGAGGAACTTTTAAGCAATCAGCCCCAGCATTTT.

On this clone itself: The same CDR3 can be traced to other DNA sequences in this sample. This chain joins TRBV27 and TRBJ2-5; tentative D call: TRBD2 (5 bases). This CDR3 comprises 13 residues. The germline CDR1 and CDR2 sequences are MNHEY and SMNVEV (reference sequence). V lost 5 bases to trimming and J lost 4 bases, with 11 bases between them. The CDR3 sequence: CASSLPGGETQYF. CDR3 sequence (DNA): TGTGCCAGCAGTCTCCCAGGAGGAGAGACCCAGTACTTC.

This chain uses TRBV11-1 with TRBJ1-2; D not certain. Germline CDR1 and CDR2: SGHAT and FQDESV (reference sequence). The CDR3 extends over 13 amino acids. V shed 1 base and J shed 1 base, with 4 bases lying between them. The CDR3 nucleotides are TGTGCCAGCAGCTTAGACAATAACTATGGCTACACCTTC. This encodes CASSLDNNYGYTF.

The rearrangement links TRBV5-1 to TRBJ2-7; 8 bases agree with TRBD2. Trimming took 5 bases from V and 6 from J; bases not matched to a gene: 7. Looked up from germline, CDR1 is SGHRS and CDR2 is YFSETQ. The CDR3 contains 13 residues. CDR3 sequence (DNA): TGCGCCAGCAGTCCGGGGGGGCCTGGCGAGCAGTACTTC. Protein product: CASSPGGPGEQYF.

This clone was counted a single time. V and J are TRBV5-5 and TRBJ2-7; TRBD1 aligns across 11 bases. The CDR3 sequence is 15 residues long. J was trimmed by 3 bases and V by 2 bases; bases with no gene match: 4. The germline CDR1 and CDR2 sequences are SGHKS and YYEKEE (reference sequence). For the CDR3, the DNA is TGTGCCAGCAGCTTAGCGGGGACAGGGGGCTACGAGCAGTACTTC. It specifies CASSLAGTGGYEQYF.

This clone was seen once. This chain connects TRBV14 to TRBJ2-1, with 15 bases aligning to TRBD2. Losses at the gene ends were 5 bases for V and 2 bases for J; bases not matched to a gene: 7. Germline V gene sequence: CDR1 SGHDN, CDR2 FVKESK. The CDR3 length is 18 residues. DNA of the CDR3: TGTGCCAGCAGCTCACCGGGACTAGCGGGAGGAACCTACAATGAGCAGTTCTTC. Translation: CASSSPGLAGGTYNEQFF.

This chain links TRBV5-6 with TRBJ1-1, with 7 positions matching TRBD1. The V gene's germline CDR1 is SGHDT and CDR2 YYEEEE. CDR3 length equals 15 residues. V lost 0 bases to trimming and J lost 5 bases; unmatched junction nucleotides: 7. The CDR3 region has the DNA TGTGCCAGCAGCTTGGCCGGGACAGAGTGGACTGAAGCTTTCTTT. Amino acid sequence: CASSLAGTEWTEAFF.

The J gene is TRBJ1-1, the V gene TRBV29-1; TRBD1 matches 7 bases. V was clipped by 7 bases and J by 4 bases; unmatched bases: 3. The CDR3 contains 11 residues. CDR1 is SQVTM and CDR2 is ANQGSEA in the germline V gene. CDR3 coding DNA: TGCAGCGATTCAGGGGGCACTGAAGCTTTCTTT. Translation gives CSDSGGTEAFF.

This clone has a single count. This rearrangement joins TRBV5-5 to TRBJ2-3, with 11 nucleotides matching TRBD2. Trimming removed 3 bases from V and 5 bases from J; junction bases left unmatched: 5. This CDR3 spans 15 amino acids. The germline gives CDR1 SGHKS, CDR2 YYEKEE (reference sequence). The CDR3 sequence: CASSSLAGGGDTQYF. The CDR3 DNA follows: TGTGCCAGCAGCTCCCTAGCGGGGGGAGGAGATACGCAGTATTTT.

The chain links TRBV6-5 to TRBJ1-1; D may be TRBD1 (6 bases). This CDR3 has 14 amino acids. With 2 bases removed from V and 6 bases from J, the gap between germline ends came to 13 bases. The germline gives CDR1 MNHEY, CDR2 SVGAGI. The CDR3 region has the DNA TGTGCCAGCAGTTACGCCGGGAACAGGGCTGAAGCTTTCTTT. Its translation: CASSYAGNRAEAFF.

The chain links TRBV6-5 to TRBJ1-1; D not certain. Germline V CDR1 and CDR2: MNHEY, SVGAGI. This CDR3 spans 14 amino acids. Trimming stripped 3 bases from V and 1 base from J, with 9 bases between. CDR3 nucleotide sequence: TGTGCCAGCAGTTATTCGGAGTCGAACACTGAAGCTTTCTTT. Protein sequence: CASSYSESNTEAFF.

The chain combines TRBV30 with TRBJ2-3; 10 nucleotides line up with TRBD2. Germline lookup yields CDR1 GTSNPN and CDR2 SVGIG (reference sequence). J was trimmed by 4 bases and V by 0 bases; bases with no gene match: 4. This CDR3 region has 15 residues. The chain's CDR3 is CAWSVGAGGSDTQYF. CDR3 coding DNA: TGTGCCTGGAGTGTAGGAGCGGGAGGGTCAGATACGCAGTATTTT. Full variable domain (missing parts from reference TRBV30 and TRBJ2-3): SQTIHQWPATLVQPVGSPLSLECTVEGTSNPNLYWYRQAAGRGLQLLFYSVGIGQISSEVPQNLSASRPQDRQFILSSKKLLLSDSGFYLCAWSVGAGGSDTQYFGPGTRLTVL.

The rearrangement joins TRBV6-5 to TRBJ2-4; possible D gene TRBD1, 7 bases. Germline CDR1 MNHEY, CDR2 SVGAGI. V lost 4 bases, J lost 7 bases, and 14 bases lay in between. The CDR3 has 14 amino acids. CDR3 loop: CASSSTGEVNIQYF. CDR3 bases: TGTGCCAGCAGTTCAACAGGGGAGGTGAACATTCAGTACTTC.

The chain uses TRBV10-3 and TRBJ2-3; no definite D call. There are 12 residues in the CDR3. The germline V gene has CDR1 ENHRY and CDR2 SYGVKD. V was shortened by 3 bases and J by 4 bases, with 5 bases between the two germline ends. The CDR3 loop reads CAISEISDTQYF. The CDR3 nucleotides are TGTGCCATCAGTGAAATATCAGATACGCAGTATTTT.

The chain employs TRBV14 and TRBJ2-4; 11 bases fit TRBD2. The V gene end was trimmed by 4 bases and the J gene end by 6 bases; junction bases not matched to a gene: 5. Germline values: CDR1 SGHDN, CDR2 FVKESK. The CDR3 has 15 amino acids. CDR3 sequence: CASSLGTSGLNIQYF. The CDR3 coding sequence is TGTGCCAGCAGCCTAGGGACTAGCGGACTAAACATTCAGTACTTC. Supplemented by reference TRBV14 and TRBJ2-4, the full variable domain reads EAGVTQFPSHSVIEKGQTVTLRCDPISGHDNLYWYRRVMGKEIKFLLHFVKESKQDESGMPNNRFLAERTGGTYSTLKVQPAELEDSGVYFCASSLGTSGLNIQYFGAGTRLSVL.

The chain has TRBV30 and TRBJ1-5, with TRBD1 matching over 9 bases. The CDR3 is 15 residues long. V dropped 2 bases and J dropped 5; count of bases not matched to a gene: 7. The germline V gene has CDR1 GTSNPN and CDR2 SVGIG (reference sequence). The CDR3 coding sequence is TGTGCCTGGAGTTTAGGACAGGGGACCTATCAGCCCCAGCATTTT. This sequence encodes CAWSLGQGTYQPQHF.

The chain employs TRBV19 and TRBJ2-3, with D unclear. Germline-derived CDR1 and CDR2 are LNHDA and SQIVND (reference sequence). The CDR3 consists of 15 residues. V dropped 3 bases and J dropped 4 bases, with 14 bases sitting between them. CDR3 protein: CASSILALTPDTQYF. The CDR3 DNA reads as TGTGCCAGTAGTATCTTGGCTCTCACCCCAGATACGCAGTATTTT. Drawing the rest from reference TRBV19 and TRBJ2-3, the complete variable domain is DGGITQSPKYLFRKEGQNVTLSCEQNLNHDAMYWYRQDPGQGLRLIYYSQIVNDFQKGDIAEGYSVSREKKESFPLTVTSAQKNPTAFYLCASSILALTPDTQYFGPGTRLTVL.